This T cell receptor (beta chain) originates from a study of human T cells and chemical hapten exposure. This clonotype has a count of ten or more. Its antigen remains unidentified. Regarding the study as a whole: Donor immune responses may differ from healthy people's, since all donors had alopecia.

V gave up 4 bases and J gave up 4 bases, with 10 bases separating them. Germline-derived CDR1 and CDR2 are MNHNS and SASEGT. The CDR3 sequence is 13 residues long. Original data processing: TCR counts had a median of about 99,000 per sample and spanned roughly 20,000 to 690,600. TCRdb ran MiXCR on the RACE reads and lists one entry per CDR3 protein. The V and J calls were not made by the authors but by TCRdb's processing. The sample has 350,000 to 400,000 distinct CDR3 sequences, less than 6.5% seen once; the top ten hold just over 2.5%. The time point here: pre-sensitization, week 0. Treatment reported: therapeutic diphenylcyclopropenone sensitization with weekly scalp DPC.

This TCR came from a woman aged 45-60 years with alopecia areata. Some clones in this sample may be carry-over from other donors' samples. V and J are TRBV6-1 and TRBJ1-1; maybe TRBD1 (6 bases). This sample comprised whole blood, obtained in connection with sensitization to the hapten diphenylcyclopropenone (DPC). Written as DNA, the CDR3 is TGTGCCAGCAGTGCCACAGGGATCACTGAAGCTTTCTTT. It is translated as CASSATGITEAFF.